This T cell receptor (beta chain) was retrieved from a study of cytomegalovirus exposure and HLA in healthy donors. With respect to this clone: Its antigen remains unidentified.

CDR1 is PRHDT, CDR2 FYEKMQ, per germline (reference sequence). The CDR3 has 18 residues. J gave up 7 bases and V 3 bases, and 9 bases lay outside the gene matches. Donors were drawn from the approximately 110-subject validation cohort, separate from the roughly 700-subject first cohort. The method was immunoSEQ multiplex PCR; TCRdb's version includes in-frame clones alone and lacks a portion of them. Of roughly 190,000 clones detected, roughly 86% appear once; the ten largest clones hold 7.2%. General study results and limits: Specificity of three CMV-associated chains for CMV antigens was verified in vitro. As was reported, the classifier diagnosed cytomegalovirus status with high specificity and sensitivity. Most TCR sequences were seen very rarely across donors, but some public TCRs occurred in many.

Input material: PBMCs. The chain has TRBV13 and TRBJ2-1; 16 nucleotides agree with TRBD2. This clonotype was obtained from a man aged 25-45 years in good health and CMV-seropositive. CDR3 sequence: CASSFTQGLAGGKNEQFF. CDR3 nucleotides: TGTGCCAGCAGCTTTACTCAGGGACTAGCGGGAGGGAAGAATGAGCAGTTCTTC.